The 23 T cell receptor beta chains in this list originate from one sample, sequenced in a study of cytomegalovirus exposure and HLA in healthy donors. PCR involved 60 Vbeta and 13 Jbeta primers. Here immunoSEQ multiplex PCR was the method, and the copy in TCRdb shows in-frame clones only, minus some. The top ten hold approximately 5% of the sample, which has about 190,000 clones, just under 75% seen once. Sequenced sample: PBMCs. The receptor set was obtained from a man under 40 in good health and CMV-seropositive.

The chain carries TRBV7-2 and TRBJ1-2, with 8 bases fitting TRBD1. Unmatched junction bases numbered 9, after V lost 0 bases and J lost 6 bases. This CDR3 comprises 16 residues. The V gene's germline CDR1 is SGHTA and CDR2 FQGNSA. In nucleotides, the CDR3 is TGTGCCAGCAGCTTAGCCCCACAGGGGGGGGAAGATGGCTACACCTTC. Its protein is CASSLAPQGGEDGYTF.

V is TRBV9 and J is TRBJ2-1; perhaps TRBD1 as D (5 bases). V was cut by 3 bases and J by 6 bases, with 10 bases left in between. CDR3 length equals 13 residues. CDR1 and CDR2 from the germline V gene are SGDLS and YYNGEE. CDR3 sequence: CASSASRVNEQFF. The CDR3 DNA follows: TGTGCCAGCAGCGCCTCCAGGGTCAATGAGCAGTTCTTC.

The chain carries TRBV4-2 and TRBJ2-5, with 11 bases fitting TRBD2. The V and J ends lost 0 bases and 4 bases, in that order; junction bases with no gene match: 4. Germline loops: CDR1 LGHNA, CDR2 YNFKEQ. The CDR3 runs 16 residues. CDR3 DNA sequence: TGTGCCAGCAGCCAAGATGTAGCGGGAGGGCTAGAGACCCAGTACTTC. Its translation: CASSQDVAGGLETQYF.

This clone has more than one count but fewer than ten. This chain's CDR3 is CASSLGENTEAFF. CDR3 nucleotides: TGTGCCAGCTCTCTGGGCGAGAACACTGAAGCTTTCTTT. V usage is TRBV18 and J usage is TRBJ1-1; no definite D call. Germline V CDR1 and CDR2: KGHSH, LQKENI. The V gene lost 6 bases and the J gene lost 1 base, with 9 bases spanning the gap. This CDR3 has 13 residues.

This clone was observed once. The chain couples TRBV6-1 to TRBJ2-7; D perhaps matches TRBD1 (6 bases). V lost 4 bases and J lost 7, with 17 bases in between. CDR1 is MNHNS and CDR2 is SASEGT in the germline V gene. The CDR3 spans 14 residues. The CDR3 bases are TGTGCCAGCAGTGTGCACGGACAGATTGGTGAGCAGTACTTC. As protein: CASSVHGQIGEQYF.

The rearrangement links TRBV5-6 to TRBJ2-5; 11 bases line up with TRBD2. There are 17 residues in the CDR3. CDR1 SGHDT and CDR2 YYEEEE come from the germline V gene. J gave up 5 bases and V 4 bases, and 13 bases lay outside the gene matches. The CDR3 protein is CASSNLAGGPESETQYF. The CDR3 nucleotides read TGTGCCAGCAGCAATTTAGCGGGAGGGCCAGAATCGGAGACCCAGTACTTC.

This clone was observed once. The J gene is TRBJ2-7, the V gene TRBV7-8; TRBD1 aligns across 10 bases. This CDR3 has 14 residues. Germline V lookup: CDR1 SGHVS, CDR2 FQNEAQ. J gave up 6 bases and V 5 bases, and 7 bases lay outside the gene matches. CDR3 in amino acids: CASSPTGTGVEQYF. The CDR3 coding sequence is TGTGCCAGCAGCCCGACCGGGACAGGGGTCGAGCAGTACTTC.

As DNA, the CDR3 is TGTGCCAGCAGCTCGTACGGTAGCGGGGGCGATACGCAGTATTTT. This translates into CASSSYGSGGDTQYF. The chain is built from TRBV9 and TRBJ2-3; the match to TRBD2 covers 9 bases. This CDR3 has 15 residues. The V and J ends lost 4 bases and 6 bases, in that order; junction bases with no gene match: 9. CDR1 and CDR2 from the germline V gene are SGDLS and YYNGEE. Complete variable domain (other parts from reference TRBV9 and TRBJ2-3): DSGVTQTPKHLITATGQRVTLRCSPRSGDLSVYWYQQSLDQGLQFLIQYYNGEERAKGNILERFSAQQFPDLHSELNLSSLELGDSALYFCASSSYGSGGDTQYFGPGTRLTVL.

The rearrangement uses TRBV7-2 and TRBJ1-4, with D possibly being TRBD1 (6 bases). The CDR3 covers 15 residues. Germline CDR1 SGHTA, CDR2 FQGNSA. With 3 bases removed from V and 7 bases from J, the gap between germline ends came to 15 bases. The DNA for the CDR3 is TGTGCCAGCAGCTTTGCCCGGGGGGCGGGTGAAAAACTGTTTTTT. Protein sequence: CASSFARGAGEKLFF.

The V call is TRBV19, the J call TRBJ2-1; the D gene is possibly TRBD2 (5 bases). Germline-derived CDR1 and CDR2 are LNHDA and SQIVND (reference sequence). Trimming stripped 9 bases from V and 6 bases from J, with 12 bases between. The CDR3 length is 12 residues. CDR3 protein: CASGDFFNEQFF. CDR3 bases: TGTGCCAGCGGGGATTTCTTCAATGAGCAGTTCTTC.

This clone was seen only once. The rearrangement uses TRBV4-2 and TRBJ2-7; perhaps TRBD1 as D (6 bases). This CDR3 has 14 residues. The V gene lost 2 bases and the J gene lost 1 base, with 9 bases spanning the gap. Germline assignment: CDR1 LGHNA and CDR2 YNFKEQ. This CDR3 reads CASSQRDTSYEQYF. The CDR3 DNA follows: TGTGCCAGCAGCCAAAGGGACACTTCCTACGAGCAGTACTTC.

The CDR3 here is CASSRETPSYGYTF. CDR3 DNA: TGTGCCAGCAGTCGGGAGACACCCAGCTATGGCTACACCTTC. This chain links TRBV6-6 with TRBJ1-2; D not certain. This CDR3 has 14 amino acids. The germline V gene has CDR1 MNHNY and CDR2 SVGAGI (reference sequence). Trimming took off 5 bases at V and 4 bases at J, with 14 bases between the two ends.

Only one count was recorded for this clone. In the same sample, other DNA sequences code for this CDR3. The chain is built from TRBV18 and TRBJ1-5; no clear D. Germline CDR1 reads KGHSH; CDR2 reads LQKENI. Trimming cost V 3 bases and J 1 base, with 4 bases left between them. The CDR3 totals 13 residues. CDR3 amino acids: CASSPGSNQPQHF. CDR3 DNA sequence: TGTGCCAGCTCACCGGGCAGCAATCAGCCCCAGCATTTT.

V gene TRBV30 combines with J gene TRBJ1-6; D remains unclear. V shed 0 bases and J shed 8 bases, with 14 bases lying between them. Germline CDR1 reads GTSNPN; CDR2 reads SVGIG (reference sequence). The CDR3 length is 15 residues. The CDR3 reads CAWSVRGPRDSPLHF. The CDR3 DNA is TGTGCCTGGAGTGTCCGAGGCCCACGGGATTCACCCCTCCACTTT.

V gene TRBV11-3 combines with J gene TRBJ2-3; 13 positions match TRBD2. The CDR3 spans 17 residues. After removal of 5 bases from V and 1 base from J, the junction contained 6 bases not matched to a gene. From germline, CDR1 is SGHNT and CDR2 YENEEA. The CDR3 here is CASSARLAGGGTDTQYF. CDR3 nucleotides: TGTGCCAGCAGCGCTAGACTAGCGGGGGGTGGCACAGATACGCAGTATTTT.

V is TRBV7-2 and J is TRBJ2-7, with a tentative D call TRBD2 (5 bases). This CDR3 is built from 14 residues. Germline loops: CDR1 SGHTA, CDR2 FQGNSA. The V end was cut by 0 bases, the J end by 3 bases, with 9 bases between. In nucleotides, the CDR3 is TGTGCCAGCAGCTTAGCGTTCGGGGACTACGAGCAGTACTTC. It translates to CASSLAFGDYEQYF. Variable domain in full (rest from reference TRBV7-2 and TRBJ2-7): GAGVSQSPSNKVTEKGKDVELRCDPISGHTALYWYRQSLGQGLEFLIYFQGNSAPDKSGLPSDRFSAERTGGSVSTLTIQRTQQEDSAVYLCASSLAFGDYEQYFGPGTRLTVT.

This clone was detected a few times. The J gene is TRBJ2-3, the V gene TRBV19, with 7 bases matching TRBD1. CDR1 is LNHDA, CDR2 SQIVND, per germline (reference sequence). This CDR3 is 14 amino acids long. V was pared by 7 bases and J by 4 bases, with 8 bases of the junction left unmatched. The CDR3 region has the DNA TGTGCCAGTACCAGTACAGGGGTCTCAGATACGCAGTATTTT. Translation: CASTSTGVSDTQYF.

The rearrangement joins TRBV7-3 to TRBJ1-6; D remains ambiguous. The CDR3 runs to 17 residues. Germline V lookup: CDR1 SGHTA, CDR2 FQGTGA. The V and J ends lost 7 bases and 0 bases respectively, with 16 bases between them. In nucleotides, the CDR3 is TGTGCCAGCACTAATACGGGTGGGAGCTCCTATAATTCACCCCTCCACTTT. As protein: CASTNTGGSSYNSPLHF.

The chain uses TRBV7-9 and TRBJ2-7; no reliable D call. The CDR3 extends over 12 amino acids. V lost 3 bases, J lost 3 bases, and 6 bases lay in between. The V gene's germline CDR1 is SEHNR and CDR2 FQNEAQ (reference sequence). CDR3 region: CASSLERYEQYF. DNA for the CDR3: TGTGCCAGCAGCTTGGAGCGCTACGAGCAGTACTTC. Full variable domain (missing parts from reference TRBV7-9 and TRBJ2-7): DTGVSQNPRHKITKRGQNVTFRCDPISEHNRLYWYRQTLGQGPEFLTYFQNEAQLEKSRLLSDRFSAERPKGSFSTLEIQRTEQGDSAMYLCASSLERYEQYFGPGTRLTVT.

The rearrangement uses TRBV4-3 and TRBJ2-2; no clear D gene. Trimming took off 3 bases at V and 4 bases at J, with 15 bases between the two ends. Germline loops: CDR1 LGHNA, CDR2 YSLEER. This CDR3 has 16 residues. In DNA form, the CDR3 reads TGCGCCAGCAGCCAGGGTCGGGTGGGTGGCACCGGGGAGCTGTTTTTT. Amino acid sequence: CASSQGRVGGTGELFF.

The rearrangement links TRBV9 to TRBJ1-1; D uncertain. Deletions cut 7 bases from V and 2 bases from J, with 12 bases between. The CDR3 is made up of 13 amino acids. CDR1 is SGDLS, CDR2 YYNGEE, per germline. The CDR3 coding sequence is TGTGCCAGCGCTCGGGGAATCAACACTGAAGCTTTCTTT. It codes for CASARGINTEAFF.

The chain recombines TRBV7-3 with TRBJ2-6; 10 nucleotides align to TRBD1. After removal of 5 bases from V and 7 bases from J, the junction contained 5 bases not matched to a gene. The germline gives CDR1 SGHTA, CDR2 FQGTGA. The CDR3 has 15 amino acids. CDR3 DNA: TGTGCCAGCAGCCGGGACAGGGGACTAGCCAACGTCCTGACTTTC. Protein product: CASSRDRGLANVLTF.

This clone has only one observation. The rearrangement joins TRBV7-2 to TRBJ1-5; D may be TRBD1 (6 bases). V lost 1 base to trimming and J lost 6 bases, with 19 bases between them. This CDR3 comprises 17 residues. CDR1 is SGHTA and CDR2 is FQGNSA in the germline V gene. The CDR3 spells CASSLVGSGGAAQPQHF. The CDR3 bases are TGTGCCAGCAGCTTAGTGGGAAGTGGGGGCGCGGCTCAGCCCCAGCATTTT.